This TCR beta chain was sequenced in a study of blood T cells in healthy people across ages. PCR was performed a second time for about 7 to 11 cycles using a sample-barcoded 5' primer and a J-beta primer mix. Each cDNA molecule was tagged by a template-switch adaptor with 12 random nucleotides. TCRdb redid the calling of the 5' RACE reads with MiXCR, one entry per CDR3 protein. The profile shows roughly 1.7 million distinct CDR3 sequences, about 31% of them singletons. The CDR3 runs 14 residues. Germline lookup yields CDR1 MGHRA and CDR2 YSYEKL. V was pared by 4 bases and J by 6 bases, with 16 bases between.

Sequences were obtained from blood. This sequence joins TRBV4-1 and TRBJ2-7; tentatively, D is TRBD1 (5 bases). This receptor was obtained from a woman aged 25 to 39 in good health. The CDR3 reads CASSPGALGVEQYF. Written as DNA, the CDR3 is TGCGCCAGCAGCCCCGGCGCTCTAGGGGTCGAGCAGTACTTC.